These 12 T cell receptor beta chains were all obtained from the same sample, sequenced in a study of blood T cell repertoires in COVID-19. Libraries were prepared by immunoSEQ multiplex PCR; TCRdb keeps only in-frame clonotypes and omits some of them. The sample lists 12,000 to 15,000 clones, around 87% seen once, with about 33% in the top ten. Sequenced material: peripheral blood. The receptors were sampled from a human donor in a cohort sampled during active COVID-19.

The chain has TRBV27 and TRBJ1-2; D remains unclear. The V and J ends lost 8 bases and 6 bases respectively, with 16 bases between them. Per the germline V gene, CDR1 is MNHEY and CDR2 is SMNVEV (reference sequence). The CDR3 extends over 13 amino acids. In nucleotides, the CDR3 is TGTGCCAGCTCTCCCCGGGAAAGGGATGGCTACACCTTC. It yields the protein CASSPRERDGYTF.

V usage is TRBV7-6 and J usage is TRBJ2-1, with a tentative D call TRBD2 (7 bases). V was cut by 7 bases and J by 4 bases, with 14 bases left in between. The CDR3 spans 14 residues. Germline assignment: CDR1 SGHVS and CDR2 FNYEAQ. The CDR3 DNA follows: TGTGCCAGCAAACGAGGGGGGGAGTACAATGAGCAGTTCTTC. This translates into CASKRGGEYNEQFF. The whole variable domain, remainder taken from reference TRBV7-6 and TRBJ2-1, is GAGVSQSPRYKVTKRGQDVALRCDPISGHVSLYWYRQALGQGPEFLTYFNYEAQQDKSGLPNDRFSAERPEGSISTLTIQRTEQRDSAMYRCASKRGGEYNEQFFGPGTRLTVL.

Comment on this clone: This specimen includes other DNA sequences encoding the same CDR3. This chain connects TRBV7-9 to TRBJ2-7; 7 bases map to TRBD2. Germline V gene lookup returns CDR1 SEHNR and CDR2 FQNEAQ (reference sequence). The CDR3 spans 14 residues. The J segment lost 4 bases and the V segment lost 2 bases, leaving 5 bases of the junction unmatched. CDR3 loop: CASSLSGREYEQYF. CDR3 sequence (DNA): TGTGCCAGCAGCTTATCAGGGCGGGAGTACGAGCAGTACTTC.

This sequence joins TRBV27 and TRBJ2-4; 11 positions agree with TRBD1. Per the germline V gene, CDR1 is MNHEY and CDR2 is SMNVEV (reference sequence). CDR3 size: 17 residues. The ends lost 0 bases at V and 7 bases at J; junction bases unmatched: 8. The CDR3: CASSLSGQGEVINIQYF. DNA of the CDR3: TGTGCCAGCAGTTTATCGGGACAGGGGGAAGTGATCAACATTCAGTACTTC.

This rearrangement joins TRBV7-6 to TRBJ1-2; tentative D call: TRBD1 (6 bases). Trimming took off 4 bases at V and 5 bases at J, with 8 bases between the two ends. Germline CDR1 and CDR2: SGHVS and FNYEAQ. The CDR3 spans 12 residues. CDR3 amino acids: CASSSGQYGYTF. DNA of the CDR3: TGTGCCAGCAGCTCAGGACAGTATGGCTACACCTTC.

This chain joins TRBV6-5 and TRBJ1-5; unclear D gene. The V gene lost 7 bases and the J gene lost 5 bases, with 9 bases spanning the gap. The CDR3 has 12 residues. Germline lookup yields CDR1 MNHEY and CDR2 SVGAGI. The CDR3 bases are TGTGCCAGCAATCATCAGGATCAGCCCCAGCATTTT. Encoded protein: CASNHQDQPQHF.

The chain links TRBV12-5 to TRBJ1-1; 9 bases fit TRBD1. The V and J ends lost 0 bases and 0 bases, in that order; junction bases with no gene match: 5. Germline V gives CDR1 LGHNT, CDR2 FRNRAP. The CDR3 has 17 amino acids. CDR3 sequence: CASGLVRQGGMNTEAFF. CDR3 DNA sequence: TGTGCTAGTGGTTTGGTACGACAGGGGGGGATGAACACTGAAGCTTTCTTT.

The gene calls are TRBV5-6 and TRBJ2-2, with TRBD1 matching over 7 bases. The CDR3 is 16 residues long. J was trimmed by 4 bases and V by 1 base; bases with no gene match: 7. Germline CDR1 SGHDT, CDR2 YYEEEE. CDR3 loop: CASSLKRDRSTGELFF. CDR3 DNA sequence: TGTGCCAGCAGCTTGAAAAGGGACAGATCCACCGGGGAGCTGTTTTTT.

The chain recombines TRBV6-5 with TRBJ1-1; 8 bases match TRBD1. Unmatched junction bases numbered 12, after V lost 6 bases and J lost 6 bases. This CDR3 spans 15 amino acids. Germline CDR1 reads MNHEY; CDR2 reads SVGAGI. The chain's CDR3 is CASSSLTGVGSEAFF. As DNA, the CDR3 is TGTGCCAGCAGCTCCCTGACAGGGGTCGGATCTGAAGCTTTCTTT.

This chain connects TRBV18 to TRBJ1-2; D is unclear. Germline V gene sequence: CDR1 KGHSH, CDR2 LQKENI. V was trimmed by 3 bases and J by 7 bases, leaving 21 bases between them. This CDR3 is built from 16 residues. CDR3 bases: TGTGCCAGCTCACCCCCCTCGGGGAGGTGGGTAGGTGGCTACACCTTC. This codes for CASSPPSGRWVGGYTF.

This chain connects TRBV6-1 to TRBJ1-5, with no clear D. Looked up from germline, CDR1 is MNHNS and CDR2 is SASEGT. This CDR3 spans 15 amino acids. Trimming took off 3 bases at V and 0 bases at J, with 9 bases between the two ends. CDR3 in amino acids: CASSDIAYSNQPQHF. For the CDR3, the DNA is TGTGCCAGCAGTGATATAGCTTATAGCAATCAGCCCCAGCATTTT.

The V gene is TRBV7-9, the J gene TRBJ1-1; D might be TRBD1 (6 bases). The CDR3 runs to 16 residues. Per germline, CDR1 SEHNR and CDR2 FQNEAQ (reference sequence). Trimming took 0 bases from V and 7 from J, leaving 18 bases between them. CDR3 residues: CASSLAQGGETGEAFF. The CDR3 DNA reads as TGTGCCAGCAGCTTAGCCCAAGGGGGGGAAACTGGTGAAGCTTTCTTT.